This TCR beta chain was identified in a study of cytomegalovirus exposure and HLA in healthy donors (dated by TCRdb to about 2017). In terms of the full investigation: An earlier analysis of some 500 of the donors reported approximately 300 Gb of sequence data and roughly 100 million unique TCR beta sequences from about 179 million T cells. The number of donors typed differed by locus, with about 629-630 for A, B, C, DRB1 and DQB1, over 500 for DQA1, about 610 for DPA1, and 472 for DPB1. Among the roughly 390 genotyped donors, around 81% belonged to the genetic ancestry cluster associated with self-reported Caucasian donors. On average, 235,054 unique TCR beta nucleotide sequences were sequenced per donor among a few hundred genotyped donors of the cohort, with roughly 18% of those sequences being non-productive. Donor age, sex, ethnicity and CMV serostatus were compiled alongside the repertoire data. A separate validation cohort of about 110 different subjects was used in addition to the 666-subject first cohort. Rather than drawing on any new phenotypic data, the later analysis identified candidate immune exposures from TCR beta sequences and the way those sequences occurred across donors. Genome-wide SNP genotypes for about 55% of the roughly 670 donors were used in a later genetic analysis, which treated that subset as a discovery cohort. To decide whether each TCR beta V gene segment behaved as functional or pseudogenic, an earlier analysis of fewer than 750 of the donors relied on high-throughput TCR beta sequencing. Class I and class II HLA loci were covered by the typing at four-digit resolution. Using immunosequencing, the study profiled T cell repertoires from 666 subjects and related those repertoires to cytomegalovirus serostatus. Several DR-DQ haplotypes were treated as single units for association and clustering because of strong linkage in the cohort. About 320 gigabases of sequencing data and tens of millions of unique TCR sequences were included in an early release covering about 600 HLA-typed donors. All discovery cohort repertoires had been generated using a single sequencing platform. The study aimed to test whether signatures of past pathogen exposure could be identified by cataloging public T cell receptors. High-throughput TCR immunosequencing, statistical association of individual TCRs with disease status, and machine learning were combined to predict cytomegalovirus infection status. In a later analysis, previously published TCR beta repertoires from about 670 donors were re-analyzed and high-resolution HLA genotyping was added so that TCR occurrence patterns could be studied. The study at large found these results: A group of highly shared sequence variants was considered likely to be a technical artifact of the sequencing pipeline. The presence/absence analyses assumed that sequencing depth was roughly uniform across donors, and that assumption may not be true. In this cohort, only TCR beta chains were sequenced, and detectable features were limited by the absence of alpha or paired-chain data. According to a later genetic analysis, donors in an Asian-associated ancestry cluster had fewer N-insertions in productive TCRs than the roughly 660-donor mean. Broadly in line with IMGT annotations, most TCR beta V segments showed up in productive rearrangements about 87% or about 30% of the time in an earlier analysis of several hundred of the donors. Compared with equally common non-associated chains, HLA-associated TCR beta chains in a later analysis were more clonally expanded and had lower generation probabilities. Most TCR sequences were observed very rarely across donors, whereas some public TCRs were present in many individuals. A few of the identified cytomegalovirus-associated TCR beta chains were confirmed in vitro to be specific for cytomegalovirus antigens. The only immune exposure information available for the cohort was CMV serostatus. Because some donors lacked HLA typing at each locus, the association tests relied only on the typed subset. The 87-base-pair reads could not distinguish some IMGT-functional V segments, including TRBV6-2 and TRBV6-3, so those segments were excluded. When HLA alleles, especially DR and DQ, strongly co-occurred, attributing TCR associations to individual alleles was difficult. The study gave a list of 150 to 200 TCR beta chains associated with cytomegalovirus. The earlier analysis of some 540 of the donors excluded about 16 rarely observed V segments, including chromosome 9 orphons, because counts were too low. According to a later analysis, TCR association rates differed among HLA loci, with DRB1 alleles showing the most associated TCRs and HLA-C alleles showing the fewest. According to a later analysis, most CMV-associated TCR beta chains appeared to be HLA-restricted, and the HLA associations seemed to be driven largely by CMV exposure. The classifier was reported to diagnose cytomegalovirus status with high specificity and sensitivity in both the original and validation cohorts. According to the authors, the approach could potentially be generalized to other disease states and immunological phenotypes. A further reported finding was that TCR beta sequences accurately predicted the HLA-A and HLA-B alleles for most subjects in the first cohort. V-gene and J-gene trimming of TCR beta chains was associated with a missense DCLRE1C variant in a later genetic analysis, and the association was replicated in an independent cohort. In a later analysis, several top co-occurrence clusters were reported to appear linked to parvovirus B19, influenza, CMV and Epstein-Barr virus. A later analysis associated some 17,000 TCR beta sequences with specific HLA alleles at a false discovery rate of 0.05. Correlated functional status among segregating V segments might be attributable to linkage disequilibrium, but an unknown experimental factor could not be ruled out.

Worth noting for this clone: What antigen it recognizes has not been identified. Base qualities were left out, and no much larger clone turns up one base away. The sample contains more than one DNA sequence encoding this CDR3.

The library was generated by the immunoSEQ multiplex PCR assay. A mixture of 60 forward primers for TCR Vbeta segments and 13 reverse primers for TCR Jbeta segments was used in the multiplex PCR. The CDR3 region of rearranged TCR beta genes was amplified from genomic DNA with a multiplex PCR assay. The amplified TCR beta libraries were sequenced on the Illumina HiSeq System as 87-base-pair reads. Turning to the authors' computational methods: In a later analysis, around 80 million unique TCR beta chains were counted across the 666 repertoires, and roughly 9.9 million of these chains were shared by at least two donors. Raw reads were error-corrected and collapsed into unique sequences by a nearest-neighbor algorithm in which closely related sequences were merged to remove PCR and sequencing errors. V, D and J gene segments were assigned by aligning CDR3 sequences to IMGT reference sequences. Each retained sequence needed at least a six-nucleotide match to both a V gene segment and a J gene segment. A rearrangement was called productive if the CDR3 had no stop codons and remained in frame with V and J, and every other rearrangement was called non-productive. Following IMGT convention, CDR3 was defined as the stretch from the second conserved V-encoded cysteine up to the conserved J-encoded phenylalanine. In an earlier analysis of more than 550 of the donors, sequences lacking an unambiguous match to a single V gene segment were excluded. An earlier analysis of fewer than 750 of the donors called V segments functional above 56.7% productive rearrangements and segregating when the between-donor standard deviation exceeded 5%. To diagnose cytomegalovirus status from the catalog of TCR beta chain sequences, a statistical classification framework was built. V and J gene assignment, in a later analysis, came from comparing TCR nucleotide sequences with IMGT/GENE-DB human TR gene sequences. A later analysis assigned CDR3 sequences and most-parsimonious VDJ recombination scenarios with the TCRdist pipeline. In a later analysis, every TCR beta chain was defined by the combination of its CDR3 amino acid sequence and its V-gene family, and reads without a unique V-gene family were dropped. A later analysis removed 550 to 650 highly shared, low-generation-probability nucleotide sequences to deal with suspected cross-contamination and a sequencing artifact. For each public chain, a later analysis derived a clonal expansion index from normalized ranks of inferred template counts within each repertoire. Generation probabilities in a later analysis came from a VDJ recombination model fitted to out-of-frame rearrangements, and those results were checked against IGoR. In a later analysis, hypergeometric tests were used to score TCR-TCR, TCR-HLA and TCR-CMV co-occurrence, with a repertoire-size bias correction applied to TCR pairs. In a later analysis, false discovery rates were estimated by permuting HLA or CMV assignments 20 times. In a later analysis, co-occurring TCRs were grouped with DBSCAN, and TCRdist sequence similarity was added when clustering was performed within HLA-allele-positive subsets. Repertoires with fewer than 30,000 or more than 120,000 public chains, plus five repertoires with anomalous nucleotide sharing, were excluded from co-occurrence clustering. The clones in this table, taken by TCRdb from immuneACCESS, are in-frame only. Not every clone is retained; where verified, under half of the shortfall comes from an unresolved V gene, and the cause of the rest is unknown. Clone size and the V and J calls come from that table; the DNA yielded D and trimming. The sample records roughly 150,000 clones, around 80% of which are singletons. More than 6% of the sample is taken by the ten largest.

The cohort comprised 666 healthy bone marrow donors. Cohort members were all nominally healthy when sampled, although unrecorded immune exposures were likely present. The donor was CMV seropositive and belonged to the group of 250 to 300 seropositive cohort members. Each donor provided a peripheral blood sample, and peripheral blood mononuclear cells were used for TCR beta sequencing. Genomic DNA extraction from the blood cell samples was performed with the Qiagen DNeasy Blood Extraction Kit. Taken from the germline V gene (reference sequence), the CDR1 and CDR2 loops are LNHDA and SQIVND. From its cysteine to its phenylalanine, the CDR3 spans 13 amino acids. Solely the CDR3 DNA is kept, with 39 bases framed from the first base. V drops 3 bases and J drops 5 bases, leaving 8 bases in between.

Source material: PBMCs. This sequence originates from a woman aged 40 to 50 in good health and CMV-seropositive. The rearrangement joined TRBV19 to TRBJ2-1; possibly the D gene is TRBD2, per 6 matching bases. The CDR3 has the sequence CASSIGGNNEQFF. At the DNA level, the sequence is TGTGCCAGTAGTATTGGAGGGAACAATGAGCAGTTCTTC. The entire variable domain, with the stretches around the CDR3 drawn from the reference TRBV19 and TRBJ2-1 proteins, is DGGITQSPKYLFRKEGQNVTLSCEQNLNHDAMYWYRQDPGQGLRLIYYSQIVNDFQKGDIAEGYSVSREKKESFPLTVTSAQKNPTAFYLCASSIGGNNEQFFGPGTRLTVL.